The 25 T cell receptor beta chains in this list originate from one sample, sequenced in a study of ipilimumab plus nivolumab after autologous stem cell transplantation. Sequenced by immunoSEQ multiplex PCR; TCRdb stores in-frame clones only, minus some. The repertoire holds roughly 86,000 clones, with 83% as singletons. The material was PBMCs, obtained in a trial of ipilimumab plus nivolumab as post-transplant consolidation. These receptors were taken from a male donor with diffuse large B-cell lymphoma.

The V and J genes are TRBV2 and TRBJ1-2, with TRBD1 identical over 7 bases. The CDR3 is made up of 12 amino acids. After removal of 4 bases from V and 7 bases from J, the junction contained 3 bases not matched to a gene. Germline CDR1 is SNHLY and CDR2 is FYNNEI. The CDR3 spells CASSANRGGYTF. CDR3 bases: TGTGCCAGCAGTGCCAACAGGGGTGGCTACACCTTC. The complete variable domain, with remaining parts taken from reference TRBV2 and TRBJ1-2, reads EPEVTQTPSHQVTQMGQEVILRCVPISNHLYFYWYRQILGQKVEFLVSFYNNEISEKSEIFDDQFSVERPDGSNFTLKIRSTKLEDSAMYFCASSANRGGYTFGSGTRLTVV.

The chain recombines TRBV6-1 with TRBJ2-5, with D maybe TRBD2 (7 bases). CDR3 length equals 15 residues. Trimming left V 4 bases short and J 1 base short, with 13 bases between. CDR1 MNHNS and CDR2 SASEGT come from the germline V gene. The CDR3 coding sequence is TGTGCCAGCAGTGGAATGCGGGGGCGCCAAGAGACCCAGTACTTC. Translating gives CASSGMRGRQETQYF.

The genes are TRBV13 and TRBJ2-6, with 7 bases that match TRBD1. CDR1 and CDR2 from the germline V gene are PRHDT and FYEKMQ (reference sequence). The CDR3 extends over 16 amino acids. Trimming at V came to 7 bases and at J to 2 bases, leaving 8 bases not matched to a gene. This chain's CDR3 is CASTRDSFPGANVLTF. The CDR3, as DNA: TGTGCCAGCACCCGGGACAGCTTTCCTGGGGCCAACGTCCTGACTTTC.

This chain uses TRBV5-4 with TRBJ2-3, with D maybe TRBD1 (6 bases). This CDR3 has 15 residues. Per the germline V gene, CDR1 is SGHNT and CDR2 is YYREEE (reference sequence). V was cut by 4 bases and J by 4 bases, with 16 bases left in between. CDR3: CASSGLTGGADTQYF. DNA for the CDR3: TGTGCCAGCAGCGGTCTGACAGGAGGCGCAGATACGCAGTATTTT.

The chain recombines TRBV7-8 with TRBJ2-5, with D maybe TRBD2 (6 bases). TRBJ2-7 matches the DNA end more closely, so the J call is doubtful. Germline values: CDR1 SGHVS, CDR2 FQNEAQ. The CDR3 totals 16 residues. CDR3 DNA sequence: TGTGCCAGCAGCTTAGTTAAAGTGCGGGGTCCCTACGAGCAGTACTTC. Its translation is CASSLVKVRGPYEQYF.

The rearrangement joins TRBV5-6 to TRBJ1-1; no firm D call. CDR1 is SGHDT and CDR2 is YYEEEE in the germline V gene. The CDR3 is made up of 13 amino acids. V was clipped by 2 bases and J by 7 bases, with 12 bases between them. The CDR3 is CASSFLSSVEAFF. The CDR3 DNA follows: TGTGCCAGCAGCTTCTTGTCGTCGGTTGAAGCTTTCTTT.

DNA of the CDR3: TGTGCCAGCAGTTATTCGGGGGGACAAGAGACCCAGTACTTC. Protein: CASSYSGGQETQYF. The J gene is TRBJ2-5, the V gene TRBV9; 7 bases line up with TRBD2. After removal of 5 bases from V and 2 bases from J, the junction contained 6 bases not matched to a gene. CDR1 and CDR2 (germline): SGDLS, YYNGEE. The CDR3 covers 14 residues.

The chain couples TRBV4-1 to TRBJ2-1; D is possibly TRBD1 (6 bases). V lost 3 bases to trimming and J lost 6 bases, with 21 bases between them. The CDR3 contains 17 residues. Germline assignment: CDR1 MGHRA and CDR2 YSYEKL. The CDR3 region has the DNA TGCGCCAGCAGCCATCCCCCCCCGGGACAAGGCACCAATGAGCAGTTCTTC. Translated, it gives CASSHPPPGQGTNEQFF.

This chain connects TRBV15 to TRBJ2-3; TRBD2 matches 7 bases. This CDR3 is built from 15 residues. Germline V gives CDR1 LNHNV, CDR2 YYDKDF (reference sequence). J lost 4 bases, V lost 1 base, and 5 bases had no gene match. For the CDR3, the DNA is TGTGCCACCAGCAGAGGGACGGGAGGTCCAGATACGCAGTATTTT. Amino acid sequence: CATSRGTGGPDTQYF.

The genes are TRBV4-1 and TRBJ1-3, with D tentatively TRBD1 (6 bases). The CDR3 is 18 residues long. The germline CDR1 and CDR2 sequences are MGHRA and YSYEKL. V was shortened by 1 base and J by 0 bases, with 16 bases between the two germline ends. CDR3 sequence reads: CASSQGEMSRGSGNTIYF. The DNA for the CDR3 is TGCGCCAGCAGCCAAGGGGAGATGAGCAGGGGCTCTGGAAACACCATATATTTT.

The sample holds one count of this clone. The gene calls are TRBV2 and TRBJ1-1, with 9 bases matching TRBD1. This CDR3 comprises 16 residues. J gave up 1 base and V 4 bases, and 7 bases lay outside the gene matches. Germline CDR1 reads SNHLY; CDR2 reads FYNNEI. The CDR3 DNA follows: TGTGCCAGCAGTGCGCTACGGGACAGGGCGAACACTGAAGCTTTCTTT. Its protein is CASSALRDRANTEAFF. The full variable domain, in which reference TRBV2 and TRBJ1-1 provide the parts outside the CDR3, is EPEVTQTPSHQVTQMGQEVILRCVPISNHLYFYWYRQILGQKVEFLVSFYNNEISEKSEIFDDQFSVERPDGSNFTLKIRSTKLEDSAMYFCASSALRDRANTEAFFGQGTRLTVV.

The chain joins TRBV19 to TRBJ2-3; TRBD2 agrees at 7 bases. Looked up from germline, CDR1 is LNHDA and CDR2 is SQIVND (reference sequence). V dropped 7 bases and J dropped 4; count of bases not matched to a gene: 8. CDR3 length: 14 residues. CDR3 region: CASKVRGVADTQYF. As DNA, the CDR3 is TGTGCCAGTAAGGTCCGGGGGGTAGCAGATACGCAGTATTTT.

The rearrangement joins TRBV29-1 to TRBJ2-2; D might be TRBD2 (5 bases). CDR1 is SQVTM, CDR2 ANQGSEA, per germline. The CDR3 totals 12 residues. Between the trimmed V and J ends, which lost 5 bases and 6 bases, there was a span of 10 bases. The CDR3 loop reads CSVTEVAGELFF. The CDR3 DNA is TGCAGCGTTACGGAGGTTGCCGGGGAGCTGTTTTTT.

This rearrangement joins TRBV5-1 to TRBJ2-1; maybe TRBD1 (6 bases). CDR1 is SGHRS, CDR2 YFSETQ, per germline. V dropped 1 base and J dropped 5 bases, with 13 bases sitting between them. The CDR3 extends over 15 amino acids. In nucleotides, the CDR3 is TGCGCCAGCAGCTTGAGGCAGGGGAGAAACAATGAGCAGTTCTTC. Its protein product is CASSLRQGRNNEQFF.

The rearrangement joins TRBV15 to TRBJ1-3; TRBD1 might be the D (5 bases). This CDR3 has 15 residues. The germline V gene encodes CDR1 LNHNV and CDR2 YYDKDF (reference sequence). Trimming cost V 2 bases and J 2 bases, with 10 bases left between them. The DNA for the CDR3 is TGTGCCACCAGCAGACCGGGGGTTACTGGAAACACCATATATTTT. Encoded protein: CATSRPGVTGNTIYF. The whole variable domain, filled in from reference TRBV15 and TRBJ1-3, reads DAMVIQNPRYQVTQFGKPVTLSCSQTLNHNVMYWYQQKSSQAPKLLFHYYDKDFNNEADTPDNFQSRRPNTSFCFLDIRSPGLGDTAMYLCATSRPGVTGNTIYFGEGSWLTVV.

The V and J genes are TRBV7-9 and TRBJ2-1, with TRBD2 matching 8 bases. Germline lookup yields CDR1 SEHNR and CDR2 FQNEAQ (reference sequence). There are 16 residues in the CDR3. The V and J ends lost 4 bases and 1 base, in that order; junction bases with no gene match: 6. Here the CDR3 DNA reads TGTGCCAGCAGCTCAAGCGGGGGCCCATCCTACAATGAGCAGTTCTTC. It encodes CASSSSGGPSYNEQFF.

This CDR3 is CASSGATGTGYFSGQPQHF. The CDR3 nucleotides read TGTGCCAGCAGTGGGGCTACAGGCACGGGGTATTTTTCGGGTCAGCCCCAGCATTTT. V gene TRBV6-1 combines with J gene TRBJ1-5; possible D gene TRBD1, 5 bases. The V gene's germline CDR1 is MNHNS and CDR2 SASEGT. The CDR3 has 19 amino acids. With 4 bases removed from V and 6 bases from J, the gap between germline ends came to 28 bases.

The CDR3 sequence: CASSGLGGYSNQPQHF. CDR3 nucleotide sequence: TGTGCCAGCAGCGGGTTGGGGGGTTATAGCAATCAGCCCCAGCATTTT. The chain is built from TRBV7-8 and TRBJ1-5; maybe TRBD1 (5 bases). From germline, CDR1 is SGHVS and CDR2 FQNEAQ. The CDR3 runs 16 residues. V lost 5 bases to trimming and J lost 0 bases, with 14 bases between them.

The rearrangement joins TRBV2 to TRBJ2-2; D not certain. This CDR3 has 14 amino acids. V was pared by 3 bases and J by 0 bases, with 5 bases between. Germline lookup yields CDR1 SNHLY and CDR2 FYNNEI. CDR3 protein: CASSEGPNTGELFF. The CDR3 DNA reads as TGTGCCAGCAGTGAGGGTCCGAACACCGGGGAGCTGTTTTTT. The entire variable domain, with the rest obtained from reference TRBV2 and TRBJ2-2, is as follows: EPEVTQTPSHQVTQMGQEVILRCVPISNHLYFYWYRQILGQKVEFLVSFYNNEISEKSEIFDDQFSVERPDGSNFTLKIRSTKLEDSAMYFCASSEGPNTGELFFGEGSRLTVL.

V gene TRBV5-1 combines with J gene TRBJ1-1; no firm D call. Trimming removed 0 bases at V and 6 bases at J, with 9 bases between. Germline values: CDR1 SGHRS, CDR2 YFSETQ. The CDR3 runs 13 residues. CDR3 loop: CASSLGSLPEAFF. DNA for the CDR3: TGCGCCAGCAGCTTGGGATCGCTCCCTGAAGCTTTCTTT. Combining the CDR3 with reference TRBV5-1 and TRBJ1-1 gives the whole variable domain KAGVTQTPRYLIKTRGQQVTLSCSPISGHRSVSWYQQTPGQGLQFLFEYFSETQRNKGNFPGRFSGRQFSNSRSEMNVSTLELGDSALYLCASSLGSLPEAFFGQGTRLTVV.

This clone has more than one count but fewer than ten. V and J are TRBV30 and TRBJ1-1; D unresolved. The CDR3 runs to 11 residues. Trimming left V 4 bases short and J 5 bases short, with 8 bases between. Germline assignment: CDR1 GTSNPN and CDR2 SVGIG (reference sequence). The DNA of the CDR3 is TGTGCCTGGAACCGAGGGACTGAAGCTTTCTTT. Its protein is CAWNRGTEAFF. Supplemented by reference TRBV30 and TRBJ1-1, the full variable domain reads SQTIHQWPATLVQPVGSPLSLECTVEGTSNPNLYWYRQAAGRGLQLLFYSVGIGQISSEVPQNLSASRPQDRQFILSSKKLLLSDSGFYLCAWNRGTEAFFGQGTRLTVV.

The genes are TRBV19 and TRBJ2-2, with 8 positions matching TRBD1. The CDR3 spans 15 residues. Germline trimming cut 4 bases from V and 6 bases from J; bases unmatched to any gene: 7. CDR1 and CDR2 (germline): LNHDA, SQIVND (reference sequence). The CDR3 DNA reads as TGTGCCAGTAGTACCCCGGACAGGGCAGCCGGGGAGCTGTTTTTT. This encodes CASSTPDRAAGELFF.

This chain links TRBV7-2 with TRBJ2-1; D is unresolved. The CDR3 is 13 amino acids. Trimming stripped 1 base from V and 4 bases from J, with 5 bases between. Germline V gene data show CDR1 as SGHTA and CDR2 as FQGNSA. CDR3: CASSLVSYNEQFF. CDR3 nucleotides: TGTGCCAGCAGCTTAGTTAGTTACAATGAGCAGTTCTTC.

The genes are TRBV11-3 and TRBJ2-3; D may be TRBD2 (5 bases). This CDR3 spans 13 amino acids. The V gene's germline CDR1 is SGHNT and CDR2 YENEEA. The V end lost 11 bases, the J end lost 0 bases, and 12 bases lay between the germline ends. CDR3 DNA: TGTGCCTCAGCAGGAGGAAGCACAGATACGCAGTATTTT. It yields the protein CASAGGSTDTQYF.

This rearrangement joins TRBV6-5 to TRBJ2-7; weak D call: TRBD2 (6 bases). CDR3 length equals 15 residues. V was trimmed by 2 bases and J by 3 bases, leaving 14 bases between them. Looked up from germline, CDR1 is MNHEY and CDR2 is SVGAGI. The CDR3 is CASSYPSGGSYEQYF. The CDR3 DNA follows: TGTGCCAGCAGTTACCCCTCCGGGGGAAGCTACGAGCAGTACTTC.